This TCR beta chain is from a study of vaccination effects on CD4 cells after COVID-19. Notes on the study in general: Healthy vaccinees' vaccine-induced clones included only 1 of 255 cross-reacting with common cold coronaviruses.

Method: immunoSEQ multiplex PCR; TCRdb's copy keeps in-frame clones and lacks some. The sample includes tens of thousands of clones, approximately 80% seen only once; the top ten take 2.9%. The ViraFEST assay expanded antigen-specific CD4+ T cells with viral peptide pools before sequencing. Culture lasted around eleven days before CD4+ T cell isolation. People in the vaccine group had not been infected with SARS-CoV-2 before, and their nucleocapsid antibodies were negative. With 8.5 to 10 ug/ml peptides and 10 IU/ml IL-2, over 1.5 million PBMC per well were cultured. Each culture had half its medium swapped for IL-2 medium on days 3 and 7. CDR1 is MNHNS and CDR2 is SASEGT in the germline V gene. This CDR3 has 14 residues. The germline V and J ends were trimmed by 2 bases and 4 bases, with 9 bases remaining between them. On this clone: Its antigen is unknown.

The specimen comprised CD4+ T cells from PBMCs cultured with HCoV-NL63 spike peptides, sampled before COVID-19 vaccination. The rearrangement uses TRBV6-1 and TRBJ1-5, with D unclear. The source of this sequence is a human donor who received a COVID-19 vaccine. CDR3 in amino acids: CASSESQTNQPQHF. CDR3 bases: TGTGCCAGCAGTGAAAGTCAGACTAATCAGCCCCAGCATTTT.